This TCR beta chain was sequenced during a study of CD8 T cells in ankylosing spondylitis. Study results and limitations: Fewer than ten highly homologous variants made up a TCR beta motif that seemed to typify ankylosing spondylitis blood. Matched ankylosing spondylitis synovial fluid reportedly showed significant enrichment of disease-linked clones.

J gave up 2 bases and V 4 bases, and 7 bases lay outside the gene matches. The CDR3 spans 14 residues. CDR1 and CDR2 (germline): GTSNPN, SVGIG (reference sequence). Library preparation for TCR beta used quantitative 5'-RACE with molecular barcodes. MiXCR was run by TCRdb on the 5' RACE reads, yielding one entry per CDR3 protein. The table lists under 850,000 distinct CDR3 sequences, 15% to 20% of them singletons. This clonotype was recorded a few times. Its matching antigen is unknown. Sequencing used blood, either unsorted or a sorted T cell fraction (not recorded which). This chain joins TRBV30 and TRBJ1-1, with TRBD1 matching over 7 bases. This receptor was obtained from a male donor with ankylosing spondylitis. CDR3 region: CAWNPGQSNTEAFF. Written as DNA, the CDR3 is TGTGCCTGGAACCCGGGACAGTCTAACACTGAAGCTTTCTTT. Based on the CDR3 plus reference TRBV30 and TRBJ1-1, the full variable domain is SQTIHQWPATLVQPVGSPLSLECTVEGTSNPNLYWYRQAAGRGLQLLFYSVGIGQISSEVPQNLSASRPQDRQFILSSKKLLLSDSGFYLCAWNPGQSNTEAFFGQGTRLTVV.